Given below is one TCR beta chain in context. Its antigen is currently unknown. Sequencing was performed with immunoSEQ multiplex PCR; in TCRdb, only in-frame clones are kept and a portion is missing. In the table there are under 150,000 clones, 80% to 90% of which are singletons. This sample was included in a study of Ad26.COV2.S vaccination and SARS-CoV-2 variants. Study results and caveats: In TCR breadth and depth analyses, total T cell responses may have been underestimated.

The V end lost 5 bases, the J end lost 5 bases, and 10 bases lay between the germline ends. Germline V gives CDR1 ENHRY, CDR2 SYGVKD. This CDR3 has 12 amino acids. The genes are TRBV10-3 and TRBJ2-7, with D possibly being TRBD2 (6 bases). The source was peripheral blood, collected after recovery from COVID-19. The sequence derives from a human donor who had recovered from COVID-19. CDR3 in DNA: TGTGCCATCAGTTGGACTACCGACGAGCAGTACTTC. Its protein is CAISWTTDEQYF.